The T cell receptor beta chain under discussion was sequenced for a study of PD-L1 blockade in urothelial cancer (dated by TCRdb to 2016 to 2017). Notes on the research overall: Therapy was started in about 2014 for all patients, and atezolizumab 1,200 mg was administered intravenously every 3 weeks. About 90% of the 29 patients were identified as males with urothelial cancer of bladder origin, and a prior smoking history was reported by 18 of 29 patients. An ECOG performance status of 0 or 1 was recorded for the patients, and 0 to 3 prior chemotherapy regimens had been received by the patients. Blood samples were analyzed 3 weeks after the start of treatment (second dose) and 6 weeks after the start of treatment. Blood samples gave a median of about 130,000 T cells and some 83,000 unique TCRs, with a median clonality of 0.080. The study was an exploratory multi-omic analysis of somatic, immune and clinical correlates of response to PD-L1 blockade with atezolizumab in urothelial cancer. Pretreatment tumor samples, along with matched peripheral blood serially collected before and after atezolizumab treatment, were subjected to TCR sequencing. Progression-free survival longer than 6 months counted as durable clinical benefit, and TCR features were additionally tested against both progression-free and overall survival. In the same patients, pretreatment tumors underwent whole exome sequencing and RNA sequencing in addition to TCR sequencing. Durable clinical benefit was achieved by nine patients but not by the remaining 20. Pretreatment blood TCR-seq was available for twenty-nine patients, at least one posttreatment blood collection was obtained for around 25 patients, and tumor TCR-seq was available for around 25 patients.

General study outcomes and caveats: A pretreatment peripheral blood TCR clonality below the median was linked to improved progression-free and overall survival. Small sample size (n of about 30) and many exploratory analyses mean the results are intended to be hypothesis-generating. Among patients with durable benefit, tumor-associated TCR clones showed greater expansion in peripheral blood 3 weeks after treatment started (n of about 21, p = 0.022).

The cohort comprised around 30 patients with locally advanced or metastatic urothelial carcinoma treated at Memorial Sloan Kettering on a trial protocol. Peripheral blood mononuclear cells were collected pretreatment and during treatment, with between 1 and 8 total time points per patient. The Qiagen DNeasy Blood extraction kit was used to purify genomic DNA from total PBMCs and tumor samples. Collected pretreatment and during treatment, PBMCs were isolated and stored as previously described. The CDR3 goes from the cysteine to the phenylalanine over 13 residues. Only CDR3 DNA remains: 39 bases, in frame from the first base. V ends up 5 bases short and J 4 bases short, with an unmatched junction base count of 4. For CDR1 and CDR2, the germline V gene (reference sequence) lists GTSNPN and SVGIG. Synthetic TCR analog templates were spiked into each PCR to estimate absolute template abundance from read counts. The immunoSEQ assay used bias-controlled V and J gene primers to amplify TCRbeta CDR3 regions from genomic DNA. Sequencing of rearranged TCRbeta segments was done at approximately 20X coverage. Concerning the study's data processing: Sequencing errors were corrected by clustering and CDR3s were annotated against IMGT to assign V, D and J genes. Downstream analyses used only productive TCRbeta rearrangements, leaving out any out-of-frame or stop-codon sequences. To compute clonality, Shannon entropy was normalized by the log of the number of unique productive sequences and then subtracted from one. Clones differing between time points or between blood and tumor were identified using Fisher's exact test with Benjamini-Hochberg correction, with an adjusted p below 0.01 applied as the threshold. As stored in TCRdb, this immuneACCESS dataset retains in-frame rearrangements with V and J assigned. A fraction of the clones does not appear; measured against another copy, unresolved V genes explain less than half of the discrepancy, and the remainder lacks a known reason. From that table come the V and J calls and clone size; the DNA was used to work out D and trimming. Here the sample has around 100,000 clones; roughly 84% occur a single time. Roughly 2.2% of the sample lies in the top ten.

Remarks on this clone: Its antigen is not yet known. No base-level quality is on record; no much larger clone is a single base apart.

This material consisted of PBMCs, taken around atezolizumab (anti-PD-L1) treatment. The chain is encoded by TRBV30 joined to TRBJ2-3, and TRBD2 aligns with 9 junction nucleotides. The TCR originated in a man over 45 with urothelial cancer. The CDR3 sequence is CAWASGRSDTQYF. The DNA reads TGTGCCTGGGCGAGCGGGAGGTCAGATACGCAGTATTTT.